The 23 T cell receptor beta chains listed next were all sequenced from one sample in a study of T cell repertoires in ileal Crohn's disease. Only in-frame clones appear in the TCRdb table, and some are missing; sequencing was by immunoSEQ multiplex PCR. The table has fewer than 16,000 clones, around three quarters seen once. Specimen: ileal tissue. The origin of the receptors is an adult with Crohn's disease.

The chain combines TRBV28 with TRBJ1-1; D is uncertain. Trimming shortened V by 7 bases and J by 4 bases, and 7 bases separated the two germline ends. Germline CDR1 is MDHEN and CDR2 is SYDVKM. CDR3 length: 11 residues. Here the CDR3 reads CASKLTTEAFF. CDR3 DNA sequence: TGTGCCAGCAAACTAACCACTGAAGCTTTCTTT.

This chain uses TRBV19 with TRBJ2-3; perhaps TRBD1 as D (5 bases). The germline V and J ends were trimmed by 5 bases and 0 bases, with 12 bases remaining between them. CDR1 and CDR2 from the germline V gene are LNHDA and SQIVND (reference sequence). The CDR3 covers 15 residues. CDR3 nucleotides: TGTGCCAGTAGTGTGACAGACCCCAGCACAGATACGCAGTATTTT. As protein: CASSVTDPSTDTQYF.

The chain recombines TRBV7-9 with TRBJ2-3; 14 bases map to TRBD2. Germline-derived CDR1 and CDR2 are SEHNR and FQNEAQ (reference sequence). J lost 4 bases, V lost 5 bases, and 5 bases had no gene match. The CDR3 is made up of 16 amino acids. The CDR3 nucleotides are TGTGCCAGCAGCCGACTAGCGGGGGGGCTCGCAGATACGCAGTATTTT. It yields the protein CASSRLAGGLADTQYF.

In nucleotides, the CDR3 is TGTGCCATCAGTGCCGGACTAGCGGGGGAGCCATTTTCGGGAGATACGCAGTATTTT. Its protein is CAISAGLAGEPFSGDTQYF. V gene TRBV10-3 combines with J gene TRBJ2-3; 13 bases match TRBD2. Unmatched junction bases numbered 15, after V lost 4 bases and J lost 5 bases. This CDR3 comprises 19 residues. In germline, CDR1 is ENHRY, CDR2 SYGVKD.

The rearrangement uses TRBV5-4 and TRBJ1-2; 9 nucleotides line up with TRBD1. V dropped 4 bases and J dropped 8; count of bases not matched to a gene: 9. Per germline, CDR1 SGHNT and CDR2 YYREEE (reference sequence). The CDR3 consists of 14 residues. The CDR3 is CASSRPGQGNGYTF. CDR3 in DNA: TGTGCCAGCAGCCGGCCGGGACAGGGTAACGGCTACACCTTC.

This clone came up once. The chain is built from TRBV25-1 and TRBJ2-7; TRBD2 is a possible D gene (5 bases). V gave up 2 bases and J gave up 5 bases, with 13 bases separating them. Germline values: CDR1 MGHDK, CDR2 SYGVNS. The CDR3 has 14 amino acids. The CDR3 loop is CASSESGRTHEQYF. Written as DNA, the CDR3 is TGTGCCAGCAGTGAAAGCGGACGAACCCACGAGCAGTACTTC.

This clone is deemed medium-sized (0.01 to 0.1%). The chain couples TRBV6-4 to TRBJ2-2; no clear D gene. This CDR3 comprises 13 residues. The V gene lost 2 bases and the J gene lost 7 bases, with 8 bases spanning the gap. The germline CDR1 and CDR2 sequences are MRHNA and SNTAGT. CDR3 residues: CASSDPPLGELFF. CDR3 coding DNA: TGTGCCAGCAGTGACCCCCCCCTCGGGGAGCTGTTTTTT.

CDR3 sequence reads: CASTLGPHEQYF. As DNA, the CDR3 is TGTGCCAGCACCCTTGGGCCCCACGAGCAGTACTTC. The chain uses TRBV27 and TRBJ2-7, with D unresolved. V shed 7 bases and J shed 5 bases, with 12 bases lying between them. This CDR3 spans 12 amino acids. Germline CDR1 and CDR2: MNHEY and SMNVEV (reference sequence).

V usage is TRBV9 and J usage is TRBJ2-2, with a possible D match to TRBD1 (6 bases). There are 15 residues in the CDR3. Germline assignment: CDR1 SGDLS and CDR2 YYNGEE. The ends were cut back, 0 bases at V and 6 bases at J, with 12 bases in the middle. The CDR3 loop is CASSVVQGWAGELFF. CDR3 in DNA: TGTGCCAGCAGCGTAGTACAGGGTTGGGCCGGGGAGCTGTTTTTT. Variable domain in full (rest from reference TRBV9 and TRBJ2-2): DSGVTQTPKHLITATGQRVTLRCSPRSGDLSVYWYQQSLDQGLQFLIQYYNGEERAKGNILERFSAQQFPDLHSELNLSSLELGDSALYFCASSVVQGWAGELFFGEGSRLTVL.

V usage is TRBV5-1 and J usage is TRBJ2-1, with 12 bases identical to TRBD2. J lost 6 bases, V lost 0 bases, and 4 bases had no gene match. The germline V gene encodes CDR1 SGHRS and CDR2 YFSETQ. The CDR3 runs 16 residues. As DNA, the CDR3 is TGCGCCAGCAGCTTGGTAGCTAGCGGGGGGGCCAATGAGCAGTTCTTC. Residues: CASSLVASGGANEQFF.

The chain carries TRBV19 and TRBJ1-1, with D hard to call. V was pared by 6 bases and J by 0 bases, with 14 bases between. Per the germline V gene, CDR1 is LNHDA and CDR2 is SQIVND (reference sequence). The CDR3 runs 15 residues. This CDR3 is CASSHMRILNTEAFF. CDR3 DNA sequence: TGTGCCAGTAGCCATATGAGGATCTTGAACACTGAAGCTTTCTTT.

The chain joins TRBV11-2 to TRBJ1-1; D is unresolved. This CDR3 contains 15 residues. Trimming took 3 bases from V and 1 from J, leaving 12 bases between them. Germline V CDR1 and CDR2: SGHAT, FQNNGV. CDR3 sequence (DNA): TGTGCCAGCAGCTTGGTTCGGGGTCCGAACACTGAAGCTTTCTTT. Its translation is CASSLVRGPNTEAFF.

This chain connects TRBV6-5 to TRBJ2-7; 11 bases are a match to TRBD2. In germline, CDR1 is MNHEY, CDR2 SVGAGI. The trim removed 0 bases at V and 5 bases at J, leaving 3 bases unmatched. This CDR3 contains 15 residues. CDR3 sequence: CASSYSSGGAHEQYF. The CDR3 nucleotides are TGTGCCAGCAGTTACTCTAGCGGGGGGGCCCACGAGCAGTACTTC.

The rearrangement links TRBV7-2 to TRBJ1-2; D is perhaps TRBD1 (5 bases). Germline lookup yields CDR1 SGHTA and CDR2 FQGNSA. The V end lost 0 bases, the J end lost 4 bases, and 12 bases lay between the germline ends. This CDR3 has 15 amino acids. In DNA form, the CDR3 reads TGTGCCAGCAGCTTAGCCCAGGGAGGATTCTATGGCTACACCTTC. Translating it yields CASSLAQGGFYGYTF.

The chain joins TRBV5-4 to TRBJ1-6; 7 positions match TRBD1. The germline V gene has CDR1 SGHNT and CDR2 YYREEE (reference sequence). V lost 0 bases, J lost 9 bases, and 6 bases stayed unmatched. This CDR3 region has 15 residues. CDR3 bases: TGTGCCAGCAGCTTGGATGCAGGGGGTACTTCACCCCTCCACTTT. Amino acids: CASSLDAGGTSPLHF.

This chain links TRBV7-2 with TRBJ1-2; TRBD1 matches 9 bases. The V and J ends lost 4 bases and 8 bases, in that order; junction bases with no gene match: 5. Germline lookup yields CDR1 SGHTA and CDR2 FQGNSA. This CDR3 comprises 13 residues. The CDR3 spells CASSSRDRDGYTF. The DNA for the CDR3 is TGTGCCAGCAGCTCGAGGGACAGGGACGGCTACACCTTC.

This clone was picked up a small number of times. This rearrangement joins TRBV5-4 to TRBJ1-1; a possible D gene is TRBD1 (5 bases). The germline V gene encodes CDR1 SGHNT and CDR2 YYREEE (reference sequence). The V and J ends lost 1 base and 5 bases respectively, with 12 bases between them. This CDR3 is built from 14 residues. The CDR3 DNA sequence: TGTGCCAGCAGCTTGCCGCAGGGTCGGACTGAAGCTTTCTTT. It encodes CASSLPQGRTEAFF.

This clone is a singleton in its sample. The chain employs TRBV7-2 and TRBJ2-7, with a possible D match to TRBD2 (6 bases). Trimming shortened V by 5 bases and J by 0 bases, and 11 bases separated the two germline ends. CDR3 length: 14 residues. The V gene's germline CDR1 is SGHTA and CDR2 FQGNSA. CDR3 in DNA: TGTGCCAGCAGCCTCCCGGGACTCTCCTACGAGCAGTACTTC. This codes for CASSLPGLSYEQYF.

This clone has just one count. Within the sample, other DNA sequences also encode this same CDR3. The chain recombines TRBV7-8 with TRBJ1-1, with 7 bases matching TRBD1. Germline CDR1 and CDR2: SGHVS and FQNEAQ. Unmatched junction bases numbered 3, after V lost 1 base and J lost 1 base. This CDR3 spans 15 amino acids. The CDR3 coding sequence is TGTGCCAGCAGCTTAGGAGGGGACAGGAACACTGAAGCTTTCTTT. Amino acids: CASSLGGDRNTEAFF.

Concerning this clone: This sample also contains other DNA sequences that code for the same CDR3. The CDR3 DNA follows: TGTGCCAGCAGTCCCGGGACAGGGGAGTACGAGCAGTACTTC. Translating gives CASSPGTGEYEQYF. The chain employs TRBV7-8 and TRBJ2-7; 10 bases agree with TRBD1. V shed 6 bases and J 4 bases; nucleotides not matched to a gene: 6. CDR1 is SGHVS and CDR2 is FQNEAQ in the germline V gene. This CDR3 is 14 amino acids long.

The chain links TRBV4-1 to TRBJ2-3; 7 bases fit TRBD1. The CDR3 is 16 amino acids. CDR1 and CDR2 (germline): MGHRA, YSYEKL. With V trimmed by 6 bases and J by 4 bases, 13 bases remained unmatched. The CDR3 reads CASRRWTGPSPDTQYF. The CDR3, as DNA: TGCGCCAGCAGGCGATGGACAGGCCCCAGCCCAGATACGCAGTATTTT.

The chain couples TRBV7-9 to TRBJ1-5; 7 bases map to TRBD1. CDR1 and CDR2 from the germline V gene are SEHNR and FQNEAQ (reference sequence). The CDR3 is 14 amino acids. Trimming at V came to 5 bases and at J to 3 bases, leaving 4 bases not matched to a gene. The CDR3 DNA sequence: TGTGCCAGCAGCCTTGGGACAGTCAATCAGCCCCAGCATTTT. The encoded protein is CASSLGTVNQPQHF.

J is TRBJ2-5 and V is TRBV18; possibly TRBD2 for D (5 bases). V lost 1 base, J lost 1 base, and 7 bases lay in between. This CDR3 is built from 14 residues. CDR1 is KGHSH, CDR2 LQKENI, per germline. The DNA for the CDR3 is TGTGCCAGCTCACCACTCGGAGGCCAAGAGACCCAGTACTTC. Its protein product is CASSPLGGQETQYF.